This T cell receptor (beta chain) was sequenced during a study of T cell repertoires in cytomegalovirus infection. Across the study: Indications came from public TCR beta signatures; they pointed to CMV infection and to a matching HLA type.

This CDR3 spans 16 amino acids. V was pared by 5 bases and J by 5 bases, with 12 bases of the junction left unmatched. The germline CDR1 and CDR2 sequences are MGHDK and SYGVNS. Each CDR3 protein gets one entry after TCRdb re-called the reads with MiXCR. Of about 530,000 distinct CDR3 sequences in the sample, more than 20% were seen once. The chain has TRBV25-1 and TRBJ1-2; 9 bases match TRBD1. The sequencing sample was made of PBMCs. This receptor was obtained from a human donor in good health (CMV status not recorded). Some clones in this sample may be carry-over from other donors' samples. The CDR3 here is CASSFSTGGDPYGYTF. Written as DNA, the CDR3 is TGTGCCAGCAGTTTCTCGACAGGGGGGGACCCTTATGGCTACACCTTC.